Given below is one T cell receptor (beta chain) in context. The antigen is undetermined. Generated by immunoSEQ multiplex PCR, the TCRdb table keeps only in-frame clones and is missing some. Among approximately 200,000 clones listed, 93% were seen once. Trimming removed 1 base from V and 5 bases from J, with 17 bases in between. CDR3 length: 16 residues. Germline loops: CDR1 SGHAT, CDR2 FQNNGV. The source of the sample is a study of T cell responses to AZD1222 COVID-19 vaccine. Broader study findings: Most donors were white British, females outnumbered males, and clonal diversity was possibly underestimated.

The source material was peripheral blood, sampled 28 days after the second AZD1222 dose. This clonotype was obtained from an adult who received the AZD1222 COVID-19 vaccine. This sequence joins TRBV11-2 and TRBJ2-5, with TRBD2 as a possible D gene (5 bases). The chain's CDR3 is CASSLVGSRAQETQYF. As DNA, the CDR3 is TGTGCCAGCAGCTTAGTTGGGTCGCGGGCCCAGGAGACCCAGTACTTC.